A selection of T cell receptor beta chains follows, all from one sample in a study of CD8 T cells in ankylosing spondylitis. TCRdb processed the 5' RACE reads anew with MiXCR; each CDR3 protein has one entry. The data show approximately 140,000 distinct CDR3 sequences, around two fifths seen once. Material for sequencing was synovial fluid, either unsorted or a sorted T cell fraction (not recorded which). These receptors originate from a male donor with ankylosing spondylitis. The CDR3 runs from the conserved cysteine through the conserved F or W. D genes are given only for firm matches. Only some rows state a clone size, as once, few, many or a class for expanded clones.

j_gene,abundance,d_gene,v_gene,CDR3aa,CDR3nt
TRBJ1-1,.,.,TRBV7-9,CASSLHHWTKRSAFF,TGTGCCAGCAGCTTGCACCACTGGACAAAACGGTCAGCTTTCTTT
TRBJ2-7,.,TRBD2,TRBV29-1,CSVERLAGAFYEQYF,TGCAGCGTTGAACGACTAGCGGGGGCATTCTACGAGCAGTACTTC
TRBJ1-2,.,.,TRBV29-1,CSVEGAGALNYGYTF,TGCAGCGTTGAAGGGGCAGGGGCCCTTAACTATGGCTACACCTTC
TRBJ2-5,once,.,TRBV5-6,CASSSLAVQETQYF,TGTGCCAGCAGCTCCCTAGCAGTCCAAGAGACCCAGTACTTC
TRBJ2-7,.,.,TRBV10-2,CASRGGSEFYEQYF,TGCGCCAGCAGAGGGGGATCGGAGTTCTACGAGCAGTACTTC
TRBJ2-3,.,.,TRBV6-4,CASSDREQDTQYF,TGTGCCAGCAGTGACCGGGAACAAGATACGCAGTATTTT
TRBJ1-5,.,.,TRBV6-2/TRBV6-3,CATIASRGRNQPQHF,TGTGCCACCATCGCAAGTAGGGGACGAAATCAGCCCCAGCATTTT
TRBJ1-2,many,.,TRBV7-9,CASSPGEGNGYTF,TGTGCCAGCAGCCCGGGGGAGGGCAATGGCTACACCTTC
TRBJ2-7,.,TRBD2,TRBV20-1,CSARDRRAGGGQYEQYF,TGCAGTGCTAGAGATCGAAGAGCGGGAGGGGGGCAGTACGAGCAGTACTTC
TRBJ2-1,.,.,TRBV7-9,CASSLVLVDEQFF,TGTGCCAGCAGCTTAGTGTTGGTAGATGAGCAGTTCTTC
TRBJ2-2,.,TRBD2,TRBV7-1,CASSSLYAERSGEVFF,TGTGCCAGCAGCTCCTTGTACGCGGAACGAAGCGGGGAGGTGTTTTTT
TRBJ1-1,.,.,TRBV6-6,CASSQHWAAFF,TGTGCCAGCAGTCAACATTGGGCTGCTTTCTTT
TRBJ2-1,.,.,TRBV6-1,CASSPGPQNEQFF,TGTGCCAGCAGCCCCGGTCCTCAGAATGAGCAGTTCTTC
TRBJ2-1,.,TRBD2,TRBV11-1,CASSELQREGRVSYNEQFF,TGTGCCAGCAGCGAACTCCAGCGGGAGGGCCGGGTATCCTACAATGAGCAGTTCTTC
TRBJ2-6,few,.,TRBV6-1,CASSSTDSGANVLTF,TGTGCCAGCAGCTCGACAGACTCTGGGGCCAACGTCCTGACTTTC
TRBJ2-1,.,.,TRBV6-5,CASSYEGGGTYNEQFF,TGTGCCAGCAGTTACGAAGGGGGGGGGACCTACAATGAGCAGTTCTTC
TRBJ1-2,.,.,TRBV7-8,CASSWIGGSGYTF,TGTGCCAGCAGCTGGATCGGGGGGTCTGGCTACACCTTC
TRBJ1-3,.,.,TRBV5-6,CASSLLRPMNSGNTIYF,TGTGCCAGCAGCTTGTTGAGGCCGATGAACTCTGGAAACACCATATATTTT
TRBJ1-6,.,TRBD1,TRBV12-5,CASGLTGDNSPLHF,TGTGCTAGTGGTTTGACAGGGGATAATTCACCCCTCCACTTT
TRBJ2-5,many,.,TRBV24-1,CATSDFNRDFQYF,TGTGCCACCAGTGATTTCAACCGGGACTTTCAGTACTTC
TRBJ2-2,.,.,TRBV6-4,CASSGGNTGELFF,TGTGCCAGCAGTGGGGGGAACACCGGGGAGCTGTTTTTT
TRBJ2-3,.,TRBD2,TRBV29-1,CSAGGAGGDPSTDTQYF,TGCAGCGCGGGGGGGGCAGGAGGTGACCCTAGCACAGATACGCAGTATTTT
TRBJ2-6,few,.,TRBV6-2/TRBV6-3,CASSLLDSGANVLTF,TGTGCCAGCAGTCTCCTAGACTCTGGGGCCAACGTCCTGACTTTC
TRBJ2-1,many,.,TRBV29-1,CSATVNEQFF,TGCAGCGCAACGGTCAATGAGCAGTTCTTC
TRBJ2-3,.,.,TRBV6-5,CASSYQPSVRGVDTQYF,TGTGCCAGCAGTTACCAACCATCGGTTAGAGGGGTAGATACGCAGTATTTT
TRBJ2-7,.,.,TRBV3-1,CASSQAGTTYEQYF,TGTGCCAGCAGCCAGGCCGGGACAACCTACGAGCAGTACTTC
TRBJ2-5,.,.,TRBV30,CAWSVIGETQYF,TGTGCCTGGAGTGTTATTGGTGAGACCCAGTACTTC
TRBJ2-2,.,.,TRBV12-3/TRBV12-4,CASSWKTGPGELFF,TGTGCCAGCAGTTGGAAGACCGGCCCCGGGGAGCTGTTTTTT
TRBJ1-5,.,.,TRBV20-1,CSARDQGMVQPQHF,TGCAGTGCTAGAGATCAGGGGATGGTTCAGCCCCAGCATTTT
TRBJ2-1,.,.,TRBV4-1,CASRFAPRSSYNEQFF,TGCGCCAGCAGATTCGCCCCCCGGAGCTCCTACAATGAGCAGTTCTTC
TRBJ2-3,.,.,TRBV9,CASSDPLADTQYF,TGTGCCAGCAGCGATCCGTTGGCGGATACGCAGTATTTT
TRBJ2-1,.,.,TRBV4-2,CASSQPWRGNEQFF,TGTGCCAGCAGCCAACCCTGGCGGGGCAATGAGCAGTTCTTC
TRBJ1-5,.,.,TRBV21-1,CASSKFRGSPRDQPQHF,TGTGCCAGCAGCAAATTTAGGGGCAGCCCCAGAGATCAGCCCCAGCATTTT
TRBJ1-2,.,TRBD1,TRBV27,CASSSGQYYGYTF,TGTGCCAGCAGTTCGGGACAGTACTATGGCTACACCTTC
TRBJ1-1,many,.,TRBV7-9,CASSLVDTNTEAFF,TGTGCCAGCAGCTTAGTTGACACGAACACTGAAGCTTTCTTT
TRBJ2-1,.,TRBD2,TRBV5-6,CASSLLRGGPLTNEQFF,TGTGCCAGCAGCTTGTTACGGGGAGGGCCCCTTACCAATGAGCAGTTCTTC
TRBJ2-3,few,TRBD1,TRBV2,CATTDRAPGARLRLPTQYF,TGTGCCACCACGGACAGGGCCCCCGGGGCGAGACTAAGACTACCTACGCAGTATTTT
TRBJ2-7,.,TRBD2,TRBV6-1,CASSKTSGSSHEQYF,TGTGCCAGCAGTAAAACTAGCGGGAGTTCCCACGAGCAGTACTTC